This TCR beta chain is from a study of patients and donors after allogeneic stem cell transplantation (dated by TCRdb to the early 2020s). The CDR3, from cysteine to phenylalanine, totals 16 residues. Just the 48-base CDR3 DNA is kept, in frame starting at base 1. According to the germline V gene, CDR1 reads SGHTA and CDR2 reads FQGNSA. V loses 5 bases, J loses 0 bases, and the germline ends lie 14 bases apart. This clonotype was observed at least ten times. Its antigen remains unidentified. The sample holds no much larger clone one base away, and base qualities are not on file. The receptor library was made with RT-PCR. Sequencing relied on a NextSeq 550. In TCRdb, the public reads were trimmed at Q25 with fastp and aligned with MiXCR, with productive beta chains retained. Each record represents a unique CDR3 protein, reported with the most common genes and DNA among its rows. This sample comprises approximately 170,000 distinct CDR3 sequences, about 32% of them detected only once. 3.2% of the sample comes from the top ten.

What was sequenced was blood, either unsorted or a sorted T cell fraction (not recorded which). The V gene is TRBV7-2 and the J gene is TRBJ1-3, with the D gene call left open. The TCR originated in a human donor who was either an allogeneic HSCT recipient or a stem cell or donor lymphocyte infusion donor (not recorded which). It is not recorded whose cells these are; they may come from a transplant donor. DNA sequence: TGTGCCAGCAGCCCCAAAACCCTCCTCTCTGGAAACACCATATATTTT. Translated, this is CASSPKTLLSGNTIYF.